These 2 T cell receptor beta chains originate from one sample sequenced in a study of blood T cell repertoires in COVID-19. Profiling relied on immunoSEQ multiplex PCR, and the TCRdb table lists in-frame clones only, not all of them. The repertoire consists of under 150,000 clones, with roughly four fifths occurring once and the leading ten covering approximately 6.5%. Material for sequencing was peripheral blood. These receptors all come from a human donor in a cohort sampled during active COVID-19.

This chain joins TRBV5-4 and TRBJ1-2; D not certain. The germline V and J ends were trimmed by 0 bases and 4 bases, with 10 bases remaining between them. CDR1 is SGHNT, CDR2 YYREEE, per germline (reference sequence). The CDR3 is made up of 14 amino acids. The chain's CDR3 is CASSLAGGTYGYTF. CDR3 nucleotide sequence: TGTGCCAGCAGCTTGGCCGGAGGAACCTATGGCTACACCTTC. Drawing the rest from reference TRBV5-4 and TRBJ1-2, the complete variable domain is ETGVTQSPTHLIKTRGQQVTLRCSSQSGHNTVSWYQQALGQGPQFIFQYYREEENGRGNFPPRFSGLQFPNYSSELNVNALELDDSALYLCASSLAGGTYGYTFGSGTRLTVV.

V is TRBV4-3 and J is TRBJ1-3; unclear D gene. Between the trimmed V and J ends, which lost 4 bases and 4 bases, there was a span of 8 bases. The germline V gene encodes CDR1 LGHNA and CDR2 YSLEER. The CDR3 is 13 amino acids. The CDR3 loop reads CASSRVPGNTIYF. The DNA of the CDR3 is TGCGCCAGCAGCCGAGTCCCGGGAAACACCATATATTTT.